This entry lists 21 T cell receptor beta chains sequenced from one sample in a study of early T cells in non-severe SARS-CoV-2 infection. TCRdb redid the calling of the 5' RACE reads with MiXCR, one entry per CDR3 protein. The sample lists 40,000 to 55,000 distinct CDR3 sequences, less than 15% seen once, with around 16% in the top ten. The sequenced sample was whole blood. The source is an adult who was a healthcare worker with PCR-confirmed SARS-CoV-2 infection or an uninfected control (not recorded which).

The sample holds a few counts of this clonotype. The chain joins TRBV29-1 to TRBJ2-2; 10 nucleotides match TRBD1. Germline lookup yields CDR1 SQVTM and CDR2 ANQGSEA. The CDR3 is 14 amino acids. Germline trimming cut 6 bases from V and 6 bases from J; bases unmatched to any gene: 7. The CDR3 spells CSVDVGTGAGELFF. CDR3 coding DNA: TGCAGCGTCGACGTAGGGACAGGGGCCGGGGAGCTGTTTTTT.

This clonotype was seen at least ten times. This sequence joins TRBV20-1 and TRBJ2-7, with TRBD2 matching 14 bases. The ends lost 7 bases at V and 3 bases at J; junction bases unmatched: 11. Germline lookup yields CDR1 DFQATT and CDR2 SNEGSKA (reference sequence). The CDR3 is 16 residues long. CDR3 nucleotide sequence: TGCAGTGGCCTAGGGACTAGCGGGGGCACCGACTACGAGCAGTACTTC. It encodes CSGLGTSGGTDYEQYF.

This clonotype was observed a handful of times. The CDR3 bases are TGCGCCAGCAGCGCGGGAGTCAGTGAAGAGACCCAGTACTTC. The encoded protein is CASSAGVSEETQYF. This sequence joins TRBV5-1 and TRBJ2-5; 7 bases fit TRBD2. CDR1 and CDR2 (germline): SGHRS, YFSETQ. The CDR3 is 14 residues long. Trimming at V came to 4 bases and at J to 3 bases, leaving 6 bases not matched to a gene.

This clonotype was found many times. The chain employs TRBV18 and TRBJ2-7, with 14 bases identical to TRBD2. The J segment lost 1 base and the V segment lost 1 base, leaving 3 bases of the junction unmatched. CDR3 length equals 17 residues. Looked up from germline, CDR1 is KGHSH and CDR2 is LQKENI. CDR3 DNA sequence: TGTGCCAGCTCACCACTAGGACTAGCGGGAGGATCCTACGAGCAGTACTTC. Amino acids: CASSPLGLAGGSYEQYF.

In its sample, this clonotype was seen many times. The chain recombines TRBV20-1 with TRBJ2-1; 14 bases match TRBD2. Losses at the gene ends were 4 bases for V and 1 base for J; bases not matched to a gene: 6. The germline CDR1 and CDR2 sequences are DFQATT and SNEGSKA (reference sequence). The CDR3 contains 17 residues. CDR3 residues: CSAIGTSGSGSYNEQFF. As DNA, the CDR3 is TGCAGTGCTATCGGGACTAGCGGGAGCGGGTCCTACAATGAGCAGTTCTTC.

This clonotype has just a few counts. V gene TRBV27 combines with J gene TRBJ2-2; 7 bases agree with TRBD1. The V gene end was trimmed by 6 bases and the J gene end by 4 bases; junction bases not matched to a gene: 8. CDR1 MNHEY and CDR2 SMNVEV come from the germline V gene (reference sequence). The CDR3 has 15 amino acids. CDR3 protein: CASSRTGVGTGELFF. In DNA form, the CDR3 reads TGTGCCAGCAGCCGTACAGGGGTCGGCACCGGGGAGCTGTTTTTT.

V is TRBV7-6 and J is TRBJ2-7; 7 bases align to TRBD1. The CDR3 spans 13 residues. Trimming cost V 5 bases and J 5 bases; bases outside gene matches: 6. Per germline, CDR1 SGHVS and CDR2 FNYEAQ. CDR3 residues: CASSLQTGHEQYF. CDR3 nucleotide sequence: TGTGCCAGCAGCCTCCAGACAGGGCACGAGCAGTACTTC.

This clonotype was detected only a few times. The genes are TRBV5-4 and TRBJ2-2, with D maybe TRBD1 (8 bases). The CDR3 runs 17 residues. V lost 4 bases and J lost 1, with 17 bases in between. Germline V gene sequence: CDR1 SGHNT, CDR2 YYREEE (reference sequence). CDR3 loop: CASSPEAGQENTGELFF. CDR3 nucleotides: TGTGCCAGCAGCCCTGAAGCGGGACAGGAGAACACCGGGGAGCTGTTTTTT.

This clonotype was found many times. The V call is TRBV3-1, the J call TRBJ2-3; D is possibly TRBD1 or TRBD2 (5 bases each). CDR3 length equals 15 residues. Germline CDR1 LGHDT, CDR2 YNNKEL (reference sequence). V lost 3 bases, J lost 6 bases, and 16 bases lay in between. CDR3 region: CASSQGTSPVDTQYF. CDR3 nucleotides: TGTGCCAGCAGCCAGGGGACCAGCCCTGTGGATACGCAGTATTTT.

This clonotype showed up many times. This chain connects TRBV4-1 to TRBJ2-5, with D perhaps TRBD1 or TRBD2 (5 bases each). V gave up 2 bases and J gave up 3 bases, with 10 bases separating them. CDR3 size: 14 residues. The germline CDR1 and CDR2 sequences are MGHRA and YSYEKL. CDR3 sequence (DNA): TGCGCCAGCAGCCAAACCGGGACGGAAGAGACCCAGTACTTC. This codes for CASSQTGTEETQYF.

This clonotype was seen at least ten times. The rearrangement links TRBV7-2 to TRBJ1-3; a possible D gene is TRBD1 (6 bases). V was shortened by 3 bases and J by 4 bases, with 13 bases between the two germline ends. The CDR3 runs 15 residues. Germline loops: CDR1 SGHTA, CDR2 FQGNSA. CDR3 coding DNA: TGTGCCAGCAGCTTCGGGGGGCGTCGAGGAAACACCATATATTTT. This encodes CASSFGGRRGNTIYF.

This clonotype was detected only a few times. V usage is TRBV10-2 and J usage is TRBJ2-1, with 9 positions matching TRBD2. CDR3 length: 15 amino acids. Germline V gives CDR1 WSHSY, CDR2 SAAADI. V trimming: 7 bases; J trimming: 10 bases; junction bases outside the gene matches: 14. The CDR3 protein is CASNPHGGRVREQFF. DNA for the CDR3: TGCGCCAGCAACCCCCATGGCGGGAGGGTTAGGGAGCAGTTCTTC.

This clonotype was seen a handful of times. The chain joins TRBV20-1 to TRBJ2-5, with a tentative D call TRBD2 (7 bases). The CDR3 covers 15 residues. The V gene lost 1 base and the J gene lost 1 base, with 13 bases spanning the gap. Germline CDR1 and CDR2: DFQATT and SNEGSKA (reference sequence). CDR3 nucleotide sequence: TGCAGTGCTAGAGCGGCGGGGGCCTTCCAAGAGACCCAGTACTTC. Translating gives CSARAAGAFQETQYF.

This clonotype showed up just a few times. This chain joins TRBV28 and TRBJ2-3, with unresolved D. Per the germline V gene, CDR1 is MDHEN and CDR2 is SYDVKM. V was trimmed by 2 bases and J by 10 bases, leaving 10 bases between them. This CDR3 spans 12 amino acids. The DNA of the CDR3 is TGTGCCAGCAGTTTACCGGTGTCTCCGCAGTATTTT. It codes for CASSLPVSPQYF.

This rearrangement joins TRBV5-6 to TRBJ2-2; perhaps D is TRBD1 or TRBD2 (5 bases each). The V end lost 1 base, the J end lost 1 base, and 11 bases lay between the germline ends. The CDR3 length is 16 residues. Germline V gene data show CDR1 as SGHDT and CDR2 as YYEEEE. The CDR3 DNA reads as TGTGCCAGCAGCTTGAACGAGGGGCTGAACACCGGGGAGCTGTTTTTT. It encodes CASSLNEGLNTGELFF.

This chain links TRBV19 with TRBJ1-2; D gene ambiguous. V lost 3 bases, J lost 10 bases, and 12 bases lay in between. The CDR3 has 12 amino acids. Looked up from germline, CDR1 is LNHDA and CDR2 is SQIVND (reference sequence). DNA of the CDR3: TGTGCCAGTAGTATCCAGGACGGGGACTACACCTTC. Its translation: CASSIQDGDYTF.

This clonotype was counted at least ten times. J is TRBJ2-1 and V is TRBV29-1, with D perhaps given as TRBD1 or TRBD2 (7 bases each). In germline, CDR1 is SQVTM, CDR2 ANQGSEA. The CDR3 spans 14 residues. Trimming pared 7 bases from V and 1 base from J, leaving 14 bases between. CDR3 loop: CSAGEGASYNEQFF. CDR3 DNA sequence: TGCAGCGCTGGGGAGGGGGCGTCCTACAATGAGCAGTTCTTC.

This clonotype was picked up a small number of times. This chain links TRBV12-5 with TRBJ2-1, with 9 positions matching TRBD2. Germline trimming cut 4 bases from V and 6 bases from J; bases unmatched to any gene: 4. In germline, CDR1 is LGHNT, CDR2 FRNRAP. This CDR3 comprises 14 residues. In DNA, the CDR3 is TGTGCTAGTGGTTCGGCGGGAGGGTTCAATGAGCAGTTCTTC. Translated, it gives CASGSAGGFNEQFF. The variable domain in full, completed from reference TRBV12-5 and TRBJ2-1, reads DARVTQTPRHKVTEMGQEVTMRCQPILGHNTVFWYRQTMMQGLELLAYFRNRAPLDDSGMPKDRFSAEMPDATLATLKIQPSEPRDSAVYFCASGSAGGFNEQFFGPGTRLTVL.

The chain is built from TRBV7-9 and TRBJ1-2; TRBD1 might be the D (5 bases). V lost 1 base and J 8 bases, leaving 11 bases between the germline ends. The CDR3 contains 13 residues. From germline, CDR1 is SEHNR and CDR2 FQNEAQ (reference sequence). The CDR3, as DNA: TGTGCCAGCAGCTTAGAGCAGGGAGGAGGCTACACCTTC. Residues: CASSLEQGGGYTF.

J is TRBJ2-3 and V is TRBV12-3 or TRBV12-4, with no clear D. The CDR3 extends over 11 amino acids. V lost 8 bases to trimming and J lost 5 bases, with 8 bases between them. The DNA for the CDR3 is TGTGCCAGCGAAATAGGAGATACGCAGTATTTT. It translates to CASEIGDTQYF.

This clonotype was counted between two and nine times. DNA for the CDR3: TGTGCCAGCTCAATCGCCGGGTCCAAGGCCGGTGGCTACACCTTC. It is translated as CASSIAGSKAGGYTF. This chain uses TRBV18 with TRBJ1-2; D unresolved. The CDR3 runs 15 residues. V was cut by 5 bases and J by 7 bases, with 20 bases left in between. Per germline, CDR1 KGHSH and CDR2 LQKENI.